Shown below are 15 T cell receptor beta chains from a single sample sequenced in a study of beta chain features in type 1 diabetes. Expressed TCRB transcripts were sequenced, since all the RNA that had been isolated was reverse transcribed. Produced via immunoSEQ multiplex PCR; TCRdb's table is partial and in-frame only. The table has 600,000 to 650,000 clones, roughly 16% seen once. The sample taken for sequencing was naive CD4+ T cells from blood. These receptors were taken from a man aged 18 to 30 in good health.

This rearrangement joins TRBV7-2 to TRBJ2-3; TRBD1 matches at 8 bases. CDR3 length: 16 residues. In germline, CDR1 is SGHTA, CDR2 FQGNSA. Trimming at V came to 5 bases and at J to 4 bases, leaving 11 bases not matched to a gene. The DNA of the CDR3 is TGTGCCAGCAGCCGACGGACAGGGAGGATGTCAGATACGCAGTATTTT. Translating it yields CASSRRTGRMSDTQYF.

The CDR3: CASKQGNEQFF. CDR3 DNA sequence: TGTGCCAGTAAACAGGGAAATGAGCAGTTCTTC. The V gene is TRBV2, the J gene TRBJ2-1, with D possibly being TRBD1 (6 bases). V lost 9 bases, J lost 7 bases, and 10 bases lay in between. CDR1 and CDR2 from the germline V gene are SNHLY and FYNNEI. The CDR3 totals 11 residues.

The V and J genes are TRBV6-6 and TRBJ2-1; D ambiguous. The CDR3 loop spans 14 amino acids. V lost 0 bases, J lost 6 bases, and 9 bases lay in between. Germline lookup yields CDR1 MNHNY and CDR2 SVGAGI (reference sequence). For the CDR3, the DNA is TGTGCCAGCAGTTACTCGGGCTTGAGCAATGAGCAGTTCTTC. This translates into CASSYSGLSNEQFF.

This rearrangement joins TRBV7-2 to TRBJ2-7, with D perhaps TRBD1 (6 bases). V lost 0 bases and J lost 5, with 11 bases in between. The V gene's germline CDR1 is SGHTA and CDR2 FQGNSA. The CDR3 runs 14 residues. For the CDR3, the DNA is TGTGCCAGCAGCTTAGCGTCGTACAGGGACGAGCAGTACTTC. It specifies CASSLASYRDEQYF. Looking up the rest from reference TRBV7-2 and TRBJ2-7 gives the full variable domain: GAGVSQSPSNKVTEKGKDVELRCDPISGHTALYWYRQSLGQGLEFLIYFQGNSAPDKSGLPSDRFSAERTGGSVSTLTIQRTQQEDSAVYLCASSLASYRDEQYFGPGTRLTVT.

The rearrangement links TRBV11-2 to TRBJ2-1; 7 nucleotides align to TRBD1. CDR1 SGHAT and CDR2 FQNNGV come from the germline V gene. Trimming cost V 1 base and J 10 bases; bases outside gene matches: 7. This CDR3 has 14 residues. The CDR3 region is CASSLASGGREQFF. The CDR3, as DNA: TGTGCCAGCAGCTTAGCGTCAGGGGGTCGAGAGCAGTTCTTC.

The CDR3 spells CASSFAGLNYGYTF. The CDR3 DNA is TGTGCCAGCAGCTTCGCGGGCCTTAACTATGGCTACACCTTC. This chain uses TRBV28 with TRBJ1-2, with unresolved D. Between the trimmed V and J ends, which lost 6 bases and 1 base, there was a span of 12 bases. The CDR3 spans 14 residues. CDR1 and CDR2 (germline): MDHEN, SYDVKM.

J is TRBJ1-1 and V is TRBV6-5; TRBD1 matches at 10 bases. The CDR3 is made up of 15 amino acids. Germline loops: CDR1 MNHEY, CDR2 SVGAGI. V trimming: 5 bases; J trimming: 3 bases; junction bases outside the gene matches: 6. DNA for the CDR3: TGTGCCAGCAGTGCTCCGGGACAGGGGCACACTGAAGCTTTCTTT. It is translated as CASSAPGQGHTEAFF.

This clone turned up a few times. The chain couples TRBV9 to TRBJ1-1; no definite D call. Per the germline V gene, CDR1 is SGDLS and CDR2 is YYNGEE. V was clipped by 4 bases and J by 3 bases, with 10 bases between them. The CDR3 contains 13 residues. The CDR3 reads CASSIRADTEAFF. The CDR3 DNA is TGTGCCAGCAGCATAAGGGCCGACACTGAAGCTTTCTTT.

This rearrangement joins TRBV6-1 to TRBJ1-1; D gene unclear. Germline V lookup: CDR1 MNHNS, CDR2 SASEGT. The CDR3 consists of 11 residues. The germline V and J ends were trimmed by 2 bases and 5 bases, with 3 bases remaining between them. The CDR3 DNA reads TGTGCCAGCAGTGAAAATACTGAAGCTTTCTTT. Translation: CASSENTEAFF.

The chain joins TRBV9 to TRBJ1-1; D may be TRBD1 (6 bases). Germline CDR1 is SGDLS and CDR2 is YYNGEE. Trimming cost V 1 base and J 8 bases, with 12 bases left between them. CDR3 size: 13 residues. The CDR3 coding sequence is TGTGCCAGCAGCGTATCCCTCGGGACAGAAGCTTTCTTT. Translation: CASSVSLGTEAFF. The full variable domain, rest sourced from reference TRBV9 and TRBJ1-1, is DSGVTQTPKHLITATGQRVTLRCSPRSGDLSVYWYQQSLDQGLQFLIQYYNGEERAKGNILERFSAQQFPDLHSELNLSSLELGDSALYFCASSVSLGTEAFFGQGTRLTVV.

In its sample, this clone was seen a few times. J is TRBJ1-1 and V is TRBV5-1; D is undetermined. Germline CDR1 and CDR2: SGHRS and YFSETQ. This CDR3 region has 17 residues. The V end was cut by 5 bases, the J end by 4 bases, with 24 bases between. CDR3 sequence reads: CASRDEGFVRSVTEAFF. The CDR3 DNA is TGCGCCAGCAGGGACGAGGGATTCGTTCGTAGCGTCACTGAAGCTTTCTTT.

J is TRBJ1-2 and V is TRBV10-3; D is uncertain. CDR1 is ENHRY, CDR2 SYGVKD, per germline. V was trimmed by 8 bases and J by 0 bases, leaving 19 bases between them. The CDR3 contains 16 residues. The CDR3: CAISTLRGSSNYGYTF. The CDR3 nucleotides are TGTGCCATCTCCACCCTCCGCGGGAGTTCTAACTATGGCTACACCTTC.

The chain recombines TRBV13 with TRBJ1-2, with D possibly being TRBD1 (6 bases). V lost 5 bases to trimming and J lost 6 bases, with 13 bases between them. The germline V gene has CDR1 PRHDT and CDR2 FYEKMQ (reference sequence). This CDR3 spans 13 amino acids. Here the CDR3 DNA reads TGTGCCAGCAGCCTCACAGGGTTGGATGGCTACACCTTC. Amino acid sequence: CASSLTGLDGYTF.

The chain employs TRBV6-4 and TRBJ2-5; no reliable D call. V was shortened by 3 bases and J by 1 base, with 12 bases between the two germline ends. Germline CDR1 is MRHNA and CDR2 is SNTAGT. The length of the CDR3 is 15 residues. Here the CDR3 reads CASSESHSLQETQYF. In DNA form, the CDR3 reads TGTGCCAGCAGTGAGTCCCACAGCCTCCAAGAGACCCAGTACTTC.

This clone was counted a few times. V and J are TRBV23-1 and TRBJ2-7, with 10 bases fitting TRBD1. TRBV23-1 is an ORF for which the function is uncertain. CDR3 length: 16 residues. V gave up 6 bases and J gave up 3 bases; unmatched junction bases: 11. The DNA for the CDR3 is TGCGCCAGCAGCCCTTTCTGGACAGGGGGGGACTACGAGCAGTACTTC. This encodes CASSPFWTGGDYEQYF.